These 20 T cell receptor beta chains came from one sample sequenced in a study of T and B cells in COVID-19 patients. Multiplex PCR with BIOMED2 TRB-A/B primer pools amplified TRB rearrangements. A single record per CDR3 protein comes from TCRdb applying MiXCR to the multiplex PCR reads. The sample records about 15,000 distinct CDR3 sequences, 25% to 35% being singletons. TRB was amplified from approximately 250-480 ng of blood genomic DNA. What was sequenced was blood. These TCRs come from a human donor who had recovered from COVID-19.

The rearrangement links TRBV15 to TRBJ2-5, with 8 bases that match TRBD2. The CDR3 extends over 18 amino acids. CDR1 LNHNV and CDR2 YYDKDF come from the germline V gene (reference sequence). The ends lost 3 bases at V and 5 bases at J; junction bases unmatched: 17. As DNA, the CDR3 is TGTGCCACCAGCAGGGATCCTGGGGTAGCGGGCGGGGGGGAGACCCAGTACTTC. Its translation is CATSRDPGVAGGGETQYF.

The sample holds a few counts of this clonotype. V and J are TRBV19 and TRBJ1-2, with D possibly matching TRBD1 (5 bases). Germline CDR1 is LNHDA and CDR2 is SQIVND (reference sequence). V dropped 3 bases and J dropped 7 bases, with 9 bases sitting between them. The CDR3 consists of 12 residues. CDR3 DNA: TGTGCCAGTAGTATCGGGACGGTTGGCTACACCTTC. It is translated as CASSIGTVGYTF.

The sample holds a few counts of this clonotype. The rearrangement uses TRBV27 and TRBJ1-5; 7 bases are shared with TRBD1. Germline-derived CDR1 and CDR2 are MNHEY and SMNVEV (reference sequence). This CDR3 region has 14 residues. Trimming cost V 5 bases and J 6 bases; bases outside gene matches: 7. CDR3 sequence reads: CASSDEGAGQPQHF. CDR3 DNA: TGTGCCAGCAGTGATGAGGGGGCCGGTCAGCCCCAGCATTTT.

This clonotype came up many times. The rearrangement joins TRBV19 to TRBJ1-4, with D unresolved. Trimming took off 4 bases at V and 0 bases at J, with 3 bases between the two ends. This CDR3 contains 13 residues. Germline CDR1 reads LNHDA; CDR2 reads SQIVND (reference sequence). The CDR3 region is CASSTATNEKLFF. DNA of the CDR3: TGTGCCAGTAGTACCGCAACTAATGAAAAACTGTTTTTT. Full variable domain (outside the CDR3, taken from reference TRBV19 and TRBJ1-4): DGGITQSPKYLFRKEGQNVTLSCEQNLNHDAMYWYRQDPGQGLRLIYYSQIVNDFQKGDIAEGYSVSREKKESFPLTVTSAQKNPTAFYLCASSTATNEKLFFGSGTQLSVL.

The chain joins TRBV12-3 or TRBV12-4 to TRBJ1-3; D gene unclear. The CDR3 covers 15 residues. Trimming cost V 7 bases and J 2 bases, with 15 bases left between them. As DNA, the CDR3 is TGTGCCAGCAAACCCTCAGGTATCGCTGGAAACACCATATATTTT. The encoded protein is CASKPSGIAGNTIYF.

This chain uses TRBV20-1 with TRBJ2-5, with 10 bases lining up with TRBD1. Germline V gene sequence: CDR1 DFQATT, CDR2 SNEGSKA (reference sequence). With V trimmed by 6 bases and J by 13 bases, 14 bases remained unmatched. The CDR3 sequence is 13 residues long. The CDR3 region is CSAMKPGQGPRYF. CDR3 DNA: TGCAGTGCCATGAAACCGGGACAGGGGCCCCGGTACTTC.

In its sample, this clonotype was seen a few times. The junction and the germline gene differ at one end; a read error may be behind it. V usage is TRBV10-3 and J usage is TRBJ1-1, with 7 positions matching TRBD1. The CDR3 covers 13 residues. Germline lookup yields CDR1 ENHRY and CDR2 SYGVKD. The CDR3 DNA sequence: TGTGCCACCGTGGACAGGCCGAACGCTGAAGCTTTCTTT. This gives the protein CATVDRPNAEAFF.

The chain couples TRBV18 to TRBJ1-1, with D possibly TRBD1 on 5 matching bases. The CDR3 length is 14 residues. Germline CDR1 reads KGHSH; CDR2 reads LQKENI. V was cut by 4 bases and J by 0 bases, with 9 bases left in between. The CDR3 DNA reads TGTGCCAGCTCACTACAGGAAATGAACACTGAAGCTTTCTTT. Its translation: CASSLQEMNTEAFF.

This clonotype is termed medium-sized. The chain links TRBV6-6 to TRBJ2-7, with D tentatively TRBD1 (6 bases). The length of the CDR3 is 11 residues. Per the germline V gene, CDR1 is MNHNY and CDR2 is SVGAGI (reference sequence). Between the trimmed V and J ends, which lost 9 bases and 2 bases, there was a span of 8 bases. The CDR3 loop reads CASAGAYEQYF. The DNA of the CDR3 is TGTGCCAGTGCAGGGGCCTACGAGCAGTACTTC.

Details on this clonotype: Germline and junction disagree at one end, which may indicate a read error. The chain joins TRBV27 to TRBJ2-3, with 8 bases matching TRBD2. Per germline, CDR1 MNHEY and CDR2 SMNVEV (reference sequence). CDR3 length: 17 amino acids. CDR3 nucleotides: TGTGCCACCCGGACTAGCTTTATCTCGCCTGGCACAGATACGAAGTATTTT. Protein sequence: CATRTSFISPGTDTKYF.

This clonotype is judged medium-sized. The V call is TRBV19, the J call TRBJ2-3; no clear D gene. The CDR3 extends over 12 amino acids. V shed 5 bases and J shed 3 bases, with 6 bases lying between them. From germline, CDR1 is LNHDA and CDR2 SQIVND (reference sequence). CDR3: CASSLETDTQYF. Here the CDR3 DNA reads TGTGCCAGTAGTCTCGAGACAGATACGCAGTATTTT.

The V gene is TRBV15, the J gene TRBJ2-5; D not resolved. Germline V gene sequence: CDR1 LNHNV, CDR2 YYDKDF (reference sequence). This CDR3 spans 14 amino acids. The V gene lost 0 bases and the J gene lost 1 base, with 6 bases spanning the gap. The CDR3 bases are TGTGCCACCAGCAGAGAGGGCAGCCAAGAGACCCAGTACTTC. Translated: CATSREGSQETQYF. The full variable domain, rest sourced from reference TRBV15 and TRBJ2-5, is DAMVIQNPRYQVTQFGKPVTLSCSQTLNHNVMYWYQQKSSQAPKLLFHYYDKDFNNEADTPDNFQSRRPNTSFCFLDIRSPGLGDTAMYLCATSREGSQETQYFGPGTRLLVL.

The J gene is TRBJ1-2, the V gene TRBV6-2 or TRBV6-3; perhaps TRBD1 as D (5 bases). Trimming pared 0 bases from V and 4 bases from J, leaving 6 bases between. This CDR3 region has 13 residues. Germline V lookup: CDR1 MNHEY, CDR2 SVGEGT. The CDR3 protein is CASSYSTVYGYTF. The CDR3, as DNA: TGTGCCAGCAGTTACTCGACAGTCTATGGCTACACCTTC.

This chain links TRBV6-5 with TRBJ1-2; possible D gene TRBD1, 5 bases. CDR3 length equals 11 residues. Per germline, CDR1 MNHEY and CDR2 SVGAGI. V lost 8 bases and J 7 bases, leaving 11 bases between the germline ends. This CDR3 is CASGAAFGYTF. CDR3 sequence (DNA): TGTGCCAGCGGGGCAGCCTTTGGCTACACCTTC.

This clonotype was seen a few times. DNA for the CDR3: TGTGCCAGCAGTTACTCCGGCGGGGGGGCCTTAGAGCAGTACTTC. This codes for CASSYSGGGALEQYF. V is TRBV6-5 and J is TRBJ2-7; 9 positions match TRBD2. Germline CDR1 MNHEY, CDR2 SVGAGI. This CDR3 spans 15 amino acids. The V and J ends lost 0 bases and 7 bases, in that order; junction bases with no gene match: 7.

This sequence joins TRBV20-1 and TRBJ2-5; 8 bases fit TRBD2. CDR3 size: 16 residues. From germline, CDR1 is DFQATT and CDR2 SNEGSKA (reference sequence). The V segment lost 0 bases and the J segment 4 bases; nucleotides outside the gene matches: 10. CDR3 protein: CSARDFLRGGRETQYF. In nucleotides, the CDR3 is TGCAGTGCTAGAGATTTTCTACGGGGGGGCCGAGAGACCCAGTACTTC.

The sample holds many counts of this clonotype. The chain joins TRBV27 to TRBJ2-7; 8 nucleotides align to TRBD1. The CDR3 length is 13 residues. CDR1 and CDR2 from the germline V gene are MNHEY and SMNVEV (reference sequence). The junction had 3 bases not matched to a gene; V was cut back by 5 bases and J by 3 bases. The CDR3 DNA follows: TGTGCCAGCAGTAGGACAGGGAACTACGAGCAGTACTTC. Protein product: CASSRTGNYEQYF.

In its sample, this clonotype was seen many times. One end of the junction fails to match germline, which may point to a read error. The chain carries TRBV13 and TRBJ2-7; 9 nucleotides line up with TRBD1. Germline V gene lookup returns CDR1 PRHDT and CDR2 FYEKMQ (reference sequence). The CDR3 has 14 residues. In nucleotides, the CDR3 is TGTGCCAGCAGCCTAGGGGACAGGGTATTCGAGCAGTACTTC. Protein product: CASSLGDRVFEQYF.

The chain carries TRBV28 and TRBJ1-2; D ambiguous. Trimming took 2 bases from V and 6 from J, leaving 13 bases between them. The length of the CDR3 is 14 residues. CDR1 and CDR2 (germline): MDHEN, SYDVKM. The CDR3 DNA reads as TGTGCCAGCAGTTTAGGTTCCGGATCCCATGGCTACACCTTC. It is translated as CASSLGSGSHGYTF.

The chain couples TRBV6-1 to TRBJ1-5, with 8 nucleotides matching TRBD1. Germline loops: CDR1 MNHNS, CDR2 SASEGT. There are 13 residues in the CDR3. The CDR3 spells CATGQGANQPQHF. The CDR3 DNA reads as TGTGCGACCGGACAGGGTGCCAATCAGCCCCAGCATTTT.